This T cell receptor (beta chain) was obtained from a study of tumor-infiltrating lymphocytes in localized non-small cell lung cancer. The CDR3 extends over 12 amino acids. V lost 0 bases and J 13 bases, leaving 12 bases between the germline ends. Germline lookup yields CDR1 SGHNT and CDR2 YENEEA. TCRdb's table, derived via immunoSEQ multiplex PCR, lists solely in-frame clones and lacks some. The table has around 17,000 clones, 35% to 55% seen once; the top ten hold 15% to 20%. This sequence was found in a human donor with non-small cell lung cancer. The sequencing sample was made of lung tumor tissue. This chain links TRBV11-3 with TRBJ1-2; D is perhaps TRBD1 (5 bases). This chain's CDR3 is CASSLDRGGVTF. Written as DNA, the CDR3 is TGTGCCAGCAGCTTAGATCGCGGGGGAGTCACCTTC. Complete variable domain (other parts from reference TRBV11-3 and TRBJ1-2): EAGVVQSPRYKIIEKKQPVAFWCNPISGHNTLYWYLQNLGQGPELLIRYENEEAVDDSQLPKDRFSAERLKGVDSTLKIQPAELGDSAVYLCASSLDRGGVTFGSGTRLTVV.